This paragraph covers one TCR beta chain sequence. Its antigen remains unknown. The sample is drawn from a study of beta chain features in type 1 diabetes. Background on the study: Sorted cells, around 100 million in number, were examined across all samples.

The CDR3 has 13 amino acids. V was trimmed by 4 bases and J by 2 bases, leaving 11 bases between them. CDR1 SQVTM and CDR2 ANQGSEA come from the germline V gene. Approximately 100 mL of blood, on average, came from one heparinised draw per donor. Stem cell-like memory, regulatory, central memory and naive CD4+ cells were sorted via CD45RO/CCR7/CD25/CD127/CD95/CD27. Every bit of the isolated RNA underwent reverse transcription, so sequencing read expressed TCRB transcripts. Samples of naive, central memory and regulatory T cells yielded a mean of about 3.9 million reads. Sequencing used immunoSEQ multiplex PCR; TCRdb keeps in-frame clones, though not all of them. There are tens of thousands of clones in the sample; 69% occur only once, and 4.2% lies in the top ten. Findings and limits, study-wide: There was a moderate but significant shortening of TCRB CDR3s in all four CD4+ subsets of Type 1 diabetes patients.

Source material: Tregs from blood. The TCR originated in a man younger than 35 with type 1 diabetes. V is TRBV29-1 and J is TRBJ1-1, with unresolved D. Written as DNA, the CDR3 is TGCAGCGTTGGGTCTTCGGTAAACACTGAAGCTTTCTTT. Translation: CSVGSSVNTEAFF.